Presented here are 2 T cell receptor beta chains from one specimen sequenced in a study of T-cell reconstitution after alpha-beta-depleted transplantation in children (dated by TCRdb to about 2016). Receptors were amplified or captured by PCR. Reads for this sample came from an Illumina HiSeq 2500. TCR libraries were prepared with molecular barcoding, using unique molecular identifiers to normalize TCRbeta repertoire quantification. The raw public data were reprocessed by TCRdb itself: fastp quality trimming at Q25, MiXCR clonotype calling, in-frame beta chains only. CDR3 protein sequences are deduplicated, and each keeps its most common genes and DNA. For this sample the table gives under 250,000 distinct CDR3 sequences, of which around a sixth were detected only once. The biggest ten clones account for 40% to 50% of the sample. The sample's treatment or condition label is to be understood as: allogeneic hematopoietic cell transplantation with graft depleted of TCRalphabeta T cells and CD19 B cells.

Sequencing used PBMCs, mostly from graft donor cells, obtained 360 days after TCRalphabeta/CD19-depleted stem cell transplant. These receptors all stem from a male patient aged 2 to 10 who had a stem cell transplant for acute lymphoblastic leukemia, so the T cells may come from the graft donor.

This clonotype was seen more than once but under ten times. V and J are TRBV7-2 and TRBJ2-2; D is unclear. CDR1 and CDR2 from the germline V gene are SGHTA and FQGNSA. The CDR3 covers 14 residues. The V end was cut by 0 bases, the J end by 3 bases, with 5 bases between. The CDR3 loop is CASSLALHTGELFF. Here the CDR3 DNA reads TGTGCCAGCAGCTTAGCGCTCCACACCGGGGAGCTGTTTTTT. Filled out from reference TRBV7-2 and TRBJ2-2, the complete variable domain reads GAGVSQSPSNKVTEKGKDVELRCDPISGHTALYWYRQSLGQGLEFLIYFQGNSAPDKSGLPSDRFSAERTGGSVSTLTIQRTQQEDSAVYLCASSLALHTGELFFGEGSRLTVL.

The chain employs TRBV5-1 and TRBJ2-7; 9 bases match TRBD1. V trimming: 1 base; J trimming: 6 bases; junction bases outside the gene matches: 8. The V gene's germline CDR1 is SGHRS and CDR2 YFSETQ. CDR3 length: 15 amino acids. CDR3 DNA: TGCGCCAGCAGCTTGACCTCCGGGACAGGGCTCGAGCAGTACTTC. Its translation is CASSLTSGTGLEQYF.